This T cell receptor (beta chain) was recovered during a study of T cell changes during pregnancy in multiple sclerosis. Measured with immunoSEQ multiplex PCR; TCRdb has only the in-frame clones, and not every one. The data hold roughly 38,000 clones, with roughly 89% observed a single time. The CDR3 sequence is 15 residues long. The V and J ends lost 4 bases and 7 bases respectively, with 19 bases between them. Germline V gene data show CDR1 as SGHRS and CDR2 as YFSETQ. This sequence joins TRBV5-1 and TRBJ2-3, with D possibly being TRBD1 (7 bases). The sample consisted of CD4+ T cells from peripheral blood mononuclear cells, taken in the second trimester of pregnancy. The clonotype was recovered from a female donor in good health, enrolled as a control in a pregnancy study. Here the CDR3 reads CASSQGGGDRNTQYF. The CDR3 nucleotides are TGCGCCAGCAGCCAGGGGGGCGGAGATAGGAATACGCAGTATTTT.